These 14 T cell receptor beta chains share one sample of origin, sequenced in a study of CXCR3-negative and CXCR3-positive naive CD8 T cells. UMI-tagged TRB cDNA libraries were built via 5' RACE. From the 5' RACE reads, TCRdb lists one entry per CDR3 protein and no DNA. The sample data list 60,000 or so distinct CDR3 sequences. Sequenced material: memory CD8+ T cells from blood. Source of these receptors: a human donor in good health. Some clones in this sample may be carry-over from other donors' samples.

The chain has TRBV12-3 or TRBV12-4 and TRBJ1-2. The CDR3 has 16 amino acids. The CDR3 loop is CASSPLWGGTNYGYTF.

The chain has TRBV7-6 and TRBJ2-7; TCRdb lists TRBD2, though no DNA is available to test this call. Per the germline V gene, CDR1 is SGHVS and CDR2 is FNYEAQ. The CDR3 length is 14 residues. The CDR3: CASSLGAGPGEQYF.

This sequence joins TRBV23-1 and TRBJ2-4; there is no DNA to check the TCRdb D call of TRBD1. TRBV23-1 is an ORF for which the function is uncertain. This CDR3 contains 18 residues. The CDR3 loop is CASSQCDRVRAAKNIQYF.

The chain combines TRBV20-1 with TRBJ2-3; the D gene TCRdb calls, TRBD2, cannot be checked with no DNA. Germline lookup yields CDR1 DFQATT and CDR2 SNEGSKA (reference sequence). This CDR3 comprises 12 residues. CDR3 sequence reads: CSASGETDTQYF.

CDR3 sequence: CASSYFPPGQGSYEQYF. This sequence joins TRBV6-5 and TRBJ2-7; TCRdb's D call, TRBD1, is unchecked because there is no DNA. The CDR3 totals 17 residues. CDR1 is MNHEY and CDR2 is SVGAGI in the germline V gene.

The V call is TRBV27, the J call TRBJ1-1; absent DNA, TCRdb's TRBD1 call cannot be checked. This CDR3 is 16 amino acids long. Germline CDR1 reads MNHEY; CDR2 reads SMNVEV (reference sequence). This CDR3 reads CASSLRDKMMNTEAFF.

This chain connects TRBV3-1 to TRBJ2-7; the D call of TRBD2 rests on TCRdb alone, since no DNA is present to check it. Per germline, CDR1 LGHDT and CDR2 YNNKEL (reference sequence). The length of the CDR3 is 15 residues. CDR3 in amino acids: CASSQGLAGLYEQYF.

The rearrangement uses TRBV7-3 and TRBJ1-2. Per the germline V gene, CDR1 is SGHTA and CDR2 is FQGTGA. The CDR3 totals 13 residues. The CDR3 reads CASSQDGNYGYTF.

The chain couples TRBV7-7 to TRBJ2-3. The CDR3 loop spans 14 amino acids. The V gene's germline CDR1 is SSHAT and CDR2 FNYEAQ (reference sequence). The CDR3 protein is CASSLGLAGDTQYF.

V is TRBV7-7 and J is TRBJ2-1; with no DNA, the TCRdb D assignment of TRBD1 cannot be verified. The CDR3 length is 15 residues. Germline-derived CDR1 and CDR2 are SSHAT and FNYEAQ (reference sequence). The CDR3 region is CASSLAGTGGNEQFF.

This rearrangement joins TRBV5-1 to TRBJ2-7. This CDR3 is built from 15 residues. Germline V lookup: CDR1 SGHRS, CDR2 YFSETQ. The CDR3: CASSLEPVASYEQYF. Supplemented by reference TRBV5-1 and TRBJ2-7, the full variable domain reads KAGVTQTPRYLIKTRGQQVTLSCSPISGHRSVSWYQQTPGQGLQFLFEYFSETQRNKGNFPGRFSGRQFSNSRSEMNVSTLELGDSALYLCASSLEPVASYEQYFGPGTRLTVT.

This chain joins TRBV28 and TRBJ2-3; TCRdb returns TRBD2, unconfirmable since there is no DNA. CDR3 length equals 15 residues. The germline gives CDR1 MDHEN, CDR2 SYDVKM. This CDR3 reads CASSASGGNTDTQYF.

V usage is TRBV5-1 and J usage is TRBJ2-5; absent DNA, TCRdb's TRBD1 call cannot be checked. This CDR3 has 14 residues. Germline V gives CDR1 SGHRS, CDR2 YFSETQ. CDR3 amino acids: CASSFRRGEETQYF. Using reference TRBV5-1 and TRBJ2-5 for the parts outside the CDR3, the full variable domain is KAGVTQTPRYLIKTRGQQVTLSCSPISGHRSVSWYQQTPGQGLQFLFEYFSETQRNKGNFPGRFSGRQFSNSRSEMNVSTLELGDSALYLCASSFRRGEETQYFGPGTRLLVL.

CDR3 protein: CASSQGRGFTGELFF. The chain is built from TRBV3-1 and TRBJ2-2; TCRdb reports TRBD1, a call that lacks DNA to check it against. Germline CDR1 reads LGHDT; CDR2 reads YNNKEL (reference sequence). The CDR3 runs 15 residues.